Presented here are 30 T cell receptor beta chains from one specimen sequenced in a study of T cells after yellow fever vaccination. Via MiXCR, TCRdb re-called the 5' RACE reads, giving one row per CDR3 protein. The data hold roughly 250,000 distinct CDR3 sequences, with roughly 13% observed a single time. Sequencing was performed on CD4+ T cells sorted from PBMCs, taken 45 days after the yellow fever booster vaccination. These receptors originate from a man aged 25-45 years who received the YFV17D yellow fever vaccine.

This clonotype was picked up many times. This rearrangement joins TRBV5-5 to TRBJ2-1; D is ambiguous. Germline assignment: CDR1 SGHKS and CDR2 YYEKEE (reference sequence). The CDR3 has 14 amino acids. The V end lost 1 base, the J end lost 1 base, and 6 bases lay between the germline ends. The CDR3 region is CASSLRLSYNEQFF. Written as DNA, the CDR3 is TGTGCCAGCAGCTTGCGTCTATCCTACAATGAGCAGTTCTTC. Full variable domain (rest looked up from reference TRBV5-5 and TRBJ2-1): DAGVTQSPTHLIKTRGQQVTLRCSPISGHKSVSWYQQVLGQGPQFIFQYYEKEERGRGNFPDRFSARQFPNYSSELNVNALLLGDSALYLCASSLRLSYNEQFFGPGTRLTVL.

This clonotype came up a few times. The chain carries TRBV7-9 and TRBJ2-1, with unresolved D. The V and J ends lost 2 bases and 10 bases respectively, with 3 bases between them. This CDR3 has 10 amino acids. Per the germline V gene, CDR1 is SEHNR and CDR2 is FQNEAQ (reference sequence). The CDR3 coding sequence is TGTGCCAGCAGCTTACTAGAGCAGTTCTTC. Translated, it gives CASSLLEQFF.

V and J are TRBV6-2 or TRBV6-3 and TRBJ2-3; D gene ambiguous. V gave up 6 bases and J gave up 2 bases, with 6 bases separating them. This CDR3 region has 12 residues. Per germline, CDR1 MNHEY and CDR2 SVGEGT. The CDR3 reads CASRGNTDTQYF. As DNA, the CDR3 is TGTGCCAGCAGGGGAAACACAGATACGCAGTATTTT.

The V gene is TRBV19, the J gene TRBJ2-1; 8 bases are a match to TRBD2. Trimming took 5 bases from V and 2 from J; bases not matched to a gene: 14. Germline V gene sequence: CDR1 LNHDA, CDR2 SQIVND (reference sequence). This CDR3 region has 18 residues. The CDR3 loop is CASSPISGGGPTYNEQFF. The CDR3 nucleotides are TGTGCCAGTAGTCCGATTTCTGGCGGGGGGCCAACCTACAATGAGCAGTTCTTC.

This chain uses TRBV6-2 or TRBV6-3 with TRBJ2-2; D not certain. The V and J ends lost 2 bases and 5 bases respectively, with 9 bases between them. The CDR3 is 14 residues long. The V gene's germline CDR1 is MNHEY and CDR2 SVGEGT. The CDR3 sequence is CASSYQVPTGELFF. CDR3 bases: TGTGCCAGCAGTTACCAGGTTCCTACCGGGGAGCTGTTTTTT.

The V gene is TRBV12-3 or TRBV12-4, the J gene TRBJ2-4; D gene unclear. V was shortened by 6 bases and J by 0 bases, with 9 bases between the two germline ends. CDR3 size: 14 residues. The CDR3 loop reads CASSETAAKNIQYF. The CDR3 coding sequence is TGTGCCAGCAGCGAAACAGCAGCCAAAAACATTCAGTACTTC.

The chain couples TRBV5-1 to TRBJ2-7, with 7 nucleotides matching TRBD2. This CDR3 region has 15 residues. Germline-derived CDR1 and CDR2 are SGHRS and YFSETQ. Trimming cost V 4 bases and J 1 base; bases outside gene matches: 8. This chain's CDR3 is CASSLGDYPSYEQYF. The CDR3 DNA reads as TGCGCCAGCAGCCTGGGGGACTACCCATCCTACGAGCAGTACTTC.

The chain is built from TRBV7-6 and TRBJ2-3, with 8 positions matching TRBD1. This CDR3 spans 16 amino acids. J lost 3 bases, V lost 2 bases, and 7 bases had no gene match. The V gene's germline CDR1 is SGHVS and CDR2 FNYEAQ. The CDR3 DNA follows: TGTGCCAGCAGCTTAAACGGCCAGGGGGCGACAGATACGCAGTATTTT. Amino acid sequence: CASSLNGQGATDTQYF.

This chain connects TRBV29-1 to TRBJ2-3; the D gene is possibly TRBD1 (6 bases). This CDR3 has 12 residues. The V and J ends lost 7 bases and 2 bases respectively, with 10 bases between them. CDR1 is SQVTM and CDR2 is ANQGSEA in the germline V gene. The DNA of the CDR3 is TGCAGCGGGACAGCAAACACAGATACGCAGTATTTT. This gives the protein CSGTANTDTQYF.

This clonotype has just a few counts. The V gene is TRBV20-1, the J gene TRBJ2-7, with D possibly called TRBD1 or TRBD2 (5 bases each). Germline V lookup: CDR1 DFQATT, CDR2 SNEGSKA (reference sequence). V was cut by 1 base and J by 6 bases, with 16 bases left in between. The CDR3 contains 14 residues. The CDR3 region has the DNA TGCAGTGCTAGAGGGCCAGAGGGGTCCGGCGAGCAGTACTTC. This sequence encodes CSARGPEGSGEQYF.

Many counts were recorded for this clonotype. V is TRBV9 and J is TRBJ2-5; D perhaps matches TRBD1 (6 bases). This CDR3 has 15 residues. Germline loops: CDR1 SGDLS, CDR2 YYNGEE. The V and J ends lost 2 bases and 3 bases respectively, with 14 bases between them. CDR3 residues: CASSVSPGTKETQYF. CDR3 DNA: TGTGCCAGCAGCGTTTCCCCCGGGACAAAAGAGACCCAGTACTTC.

This clonotype turned up a few times. The chain links TRBV20-1 to TRBJ2-3, with D unclear. V was cut by 4 bases and J by 0 bases, with 8 bases left in between. This CDR3 region has 13 residues. Looked up from germline, CDR1 is DFQATT and CDR2 is SNEGSKA (reference sequence). This chain's CDR3 is CSAMSVSTDTQYF. The CDR3 nucleotides read TGCAGTGCTATGAGCGTTAGCACAGATACGCAGTATTTT.

The gene calls are TRBV7-3 and TRBJ2-3; perhaps TRBD2 as D (5 bases). The germline V gene encodes CDR1 SGHTA and CDR2 FQGTGA. V was trimmed by 5 bases and J by 0 bases, leaving 15 bases between them. This CDR3 contains 16 residues. DNA of the CDR3: TGTGCCAGCAGCCCGAGGGCGGTGACTAGCACAGATACGCAGTATTTT. Translation: CASSPRAVTSTDTQYF.

Notes on this clonotype: A read error may produce the germline difference seen at one junction end. The CDR3 nucleotides are TGCTGTGCTAGAGATCAGGAGGTAGCGGGGTACAATGAGCAGTTCTTC. Its translation: CCARDQEVAGYNEQFF. The chain has TRBV20-1 and TRBJ2-1; 8 bases are a match to TRBD2. From germline, CDR1 is DFQATT and CDR2 SNEGSKA (reference sequence). CDR3 length: 16 amino acids.

This clonotype was detected only a few times. The chain links TRBV7-2 to TRBJ2-3; D remains unclear. Trimming took 3 bases from V and 10 from J, leaving 14 bases between them. The CDR3 totals 13 residues. Germline CDR1 and CDR2: SGHTA and FQGNSA. The CDR3 here is CASSFDDRPSQYF. The DNA of the CDR3 is TGTGCCAGCAGCTTCGACGACCGCCCCTCGCAGTATTTT.

The chain links TRBV20-1 to TRBJ2-2; maybe TRBD2 (5 bases). The CDR3 spans 15 residues. Germline CDR1 is DFQATT and CDR2 is SNEGSKA (reference sequence). V gave up 3 bases and J gave up 5 bases, with 16 bases separating them. CDR3 sequence (DNA): TGCAGTGCTAGGTCTGGCAGACGCGGGACCGGGGAGCTGTTTTTT. Amino acid sequence: CSARSGRRGTGELFF.

This clonotype occurred many times. CDR3 region: CASSRSSYNEQFF. The CDR3 DNA follows: TGTGCCAGCAGTCGAAGCTCCTACAATGAGCAGTTCTTC. The gene calls are TRBV9 and TRBJ2-1; D not resolved. Germline assignment: CDR1 SGDLS and CDR2 YYNGEE. The CDR3 has 13 residues. V was pared by 5 bases and J by 0 bases, with 6 bases between.

This clonotype was recorded many times. This sequence joins TRBV7-2 and TRBJ2-7; TRBD2 matches at 10 bases. This CDR3 has 14 residues. V trimming: 3 bases; J trimming: 5 bases; junction bases outside the gene matches: 4. The germline gives CDR1 SGHTA, CDR2 FQGNSA. In nucleotides, the CDR3 is TGTGCCAGCAGCTTCGGGCTAGCGGGAGACGAGCAGTACTTC. It yields the protein CASSFGLAGDEQYF.

The chain carries TRBV29-1 and TRBJ2-1; D gene unclear. This CDR3 has 11 residues. Trimming took 7 bases from V and 2 from J, leaving 6 bases between them. CDR1 SQVTM and CDR2 ANQGSEA come from the germline V gene. For the CDR3, the DNA is TGCAGCGGAAAGACCTACAATGAGCAGTTCTTC. It is translated as CSGKTYNEQFF.

The V call is TRBV6-1, the J call TRBJ2-7; tentative D call: TRBD2 (7 bases). This CDR3 comprises 14 residues. CDR1 MNHNS and CDR2 SASEGT come from the germline V gene. The V end lost 6 bases, the J end lost 6 bases, and 18 bases lay between the germline ends. Here the CDR3 reads CASRPPGGPREQYF. The CDR3 DNA reads TGTGCCAGCAGACCCCCCGGGGGGCCTCGCGAGCAGTACTTC.

This clonotype turned up a few times. V and J are TRBV7-9 and TRBJ2-2; D not resolved. V was pared by 2 bases and J by 3 bases, with 10 bases between. This CDR3 contains 15 residues. Looked up from germline, CDR1 is SEHNR and CDR2 is FQNEAQ (reference sequence). For the CDR3, the DNA is TGTGCCAGCAGCTTACTACTGATGGACACCGGGGAGCTGTTTTTT. It specifies CASSLLLMDTGELFF.

V and J are TRBV7-2 and TRBJ2-7, with 9 positions matching TRBD2. This CDR3 comprises 16 residues. The junction had 9 bases not matched to a gene; V was cut back by 0 bases and J by 6 bases. Germline loops: CDR1 SGHTA, CDR2 FQGNSA. CDR3 in DNA: TGTGCCAGCAGCTTAGCTGCGGGAGGGCCCGCCCGCGAGCAGTACTTC. It codes for CASSLAAGGPAREQYF.

The chain is built from TRBV7-8 and TRBJ2-2; 12 bases match TRBD1. Looked up from germline, CDR1 is SGHVS and CDR2 is FQNEAQ. The CDR3 extends over 18 amino acids. The J segment lost 5 bases and the V segment lost 1 base, leaving 8 bases of the junction unmatched. CDR3 nucleotide sequence: TGTGCCAGCAGCTTAGTGGGGACAGGGGGCGCGTTGACCGGGGAGCTGTTTTTT. This translates into CASSLVGTGGALTGELFF.

The V call is TRBV11-2, the J call TRBJ1-3; 7 bases match TRBD1. The germline CDR1 and CDR2 sequences are SGHAT and FQNNGV. CDR3 length: 18 amino acids. With V trimmed by 3 bases and J by 0 bases, 11 bases remained unmatched. The CDR3 DNA follows: TGTGCCAGCAGCTTCCCCCCCGGACAGGCCATCTCTGGAAACACCATATATTTT. It codes for CASSFPPGQAISGNTIYF.

This clonotype occurred a few times. This rearrangement joins TRBV5-6 to TRBJ2-5; no clear D. Trimming removed 1 base from V and 2 bases from J, with 9 bases in between. Germline values: CDR1 SGHDT, CDR2 YYEEEE. CDR3 length: 14 amino acids. The CDR3 loop reads CASSLLRKQETQYF. As DNA, the CDR3 is TGTGCCAGCAGCTTGCTCAGGAAACAAGAGACCCAGTACTTC.

This clonotype was recorded a few times. The chain employs TRBV5-1 and TRBJ2-2; 9 bases are a match to TRBD1. Looked up from germline, CDR1 is SGHRS and CDR2 is YFSETQ. V lost 1 base to trimming and J lost 1 base; unmatched junction nucleotides: 8. This CDR3 comprises 18 residues. This CDR3 is CASSLLGQGLWNTGELFF. For the CDR3, the DNA is TGCGCCAGCAGCTTGTTAGGACAGGGGTTATGGAACACCGGGGAGCTGTTTTTT.

This clonotype was counted between two and nine times. The chain links TRBV7-2 to TRBJ2-4; 9 bases fit TRBD1. CDR1 SGHTA and CDR2 FQGNSA come from the germline V gene. The CDR3 contains 14 residues. The J segment lost 6 bases and the V segment lost 6 bases, leaving 6 bases of the junction unmatched. The CDR3 here is CASSQGTGLNIQYF. The DNA for the CDR3 is TGTGCCAGCAGTCAAGGGACAGGGTTAAACATTCAGTACTTC. The full variable domain, its missing parts supplied by reference TRBV7-2 and TRBJ2-4, is GAGVSQSPSNKVTEKGKDVELRCDPISGHTALYWYRQSLGQGLEFLIYFQGNSAPDKSGLPSDRFSAERTGGSVSTLTIQRTQQEDSAVYLCASSQGTGLNIQYFGAGTRLSVL.

This clonotype appeared a few times. This chain connects TRBV12-3 or TRBV12-4 to TRBJ1-1; D is unclear. The CDR3 has 14 residues. Deletions cut 8 bases from V and 3 bases from J, with 16 bases between. CDR3 sequence: CASSPGGWDTEAFF. The DNA of the CDR3 is TGTGCCAGCTCCCCAGGCGGCTGGGACACTGAAGCTTTCTTT.

The V gene is TRBV7-2, the J gene TRBJ2-2; the D gene is possibly TRBD2 (6 bases). Between the trimmed V and J ends, which lost 1 base and 6 bases, there was a span of 9 bases. The germline V gene has CDR1 SGHTA and CDR2 FQGNSA. The length of the CDR3 is 14 residues. The CDR3 nucleotides are TGTGCCAGCAGCTTAGATTCGGGGGCCGGGGAGCTGTTTTTT. Translating gives CASSLDSGAGELFF.

Only a few counts were recorded for this clonotype. The J gene is TRBJ1-2, the V gene TRBV20-1; 8 bases line up with TRBD1. J was trimmed by 10 bases and V by 5 bases; bases with no gene match: 12. The CDR3 loop spans 13 amino acids. Germline CDR1 is DFQATT and CDR2 is SNEGSKA (reference sequence). CDR3 nucleotide sequence: TGCAGTGCTCCCAGGACAGGGATTCGTGACTACACCTTC. Translation gives CSAPRTGIRDYTF.